The 23 T cell receptor beta chains reported below all come from one sample, sequenced in a study of CD8 T cells in Susac syndrome. RNA totalling roughly 0.45 to 1 ug underwent reverse transcription with random hexamers. TCRdb recomputed calls from the immunoSEQ multiplex PCR reads with MiXCR, one row per CDR3 protein. The sample has roughly 200,000 distinct CDR3 sequences, approximately 94% seen once. The source material was CD4+ T cells from PBMCs. The receptors originated from a human donor in good health.

The count of this clonotype is one. CDR3 region: CASTPDRVLVSGELFF. CDR3 sequence (DNA): TGTGCCAGCACCCCCGACAGGGTCCTTGTCAGCGGGGAGCTGTTTTTT. The V and J genes are TRBV25-1 and TRBJ2-2; 7 bases line up with TRBD1. Germline V gene sequence: CDR1 MGHDK, CDR2 SYGVNS. V was clipped by 7 bases and J by 7 bases; unmatched bases: 15. This CDR3 has 16 amino acids.

The V gene is TRBV5-4, the J gene TRBJ2-7; D may be TRBD2 (6 bases). Trimming removed 2 bases from V and 7 bases from J, with 13 bases in between. The CDR3 is 13 amino acids. In germline, CDR1 is SGHNT, CDR2 YYREEE (reference sequence). Written as DNA, the CDR3 is TGTGCCAGCAGCTTCGGGGGTACTACGGAGCAGTACTTC. Residues: CASSFGGTTEQYF.

The chain uses TRBV20-1 and TRBJ1-5; tentative D call: TRBD1 (6 bases). CDR1 is DFQATT and CDR2 is SNEGSKA in the germline V gene (reference sequence). The CDR3 is 16 residues long. Deletions cut 0 bases from V and 2 bases from J, with 14 bases between. Here the CDR3 reads CSARDRGRRGNQPQHF. CDR3 coding DNA: TGCAGTGCTAGAGACAGGGGACGACGAGGCAATCAGCCCCAGCATTTT.

The V call is TRBV18, the J call TRBJ2-3; D is possibly TRBD2 (5 bases). V lost 3 bases and J lost 2, with 9 bases in between. The germline V gene has CDR1 KGHSH and CDR2 LQKENI. This CDR3 has 14 amino acids. CDR3 nucleotides: TGTGCCAGCTCACCGGCGGGCCTCACAGATACGCAGTATTTT. Translated: CASSPAGLTDTQYF.

In its sample, this clonotype was seen once. The CDR3: CASSPRTGWYEQYF. CDR3 sequence (DNA): TGTGCCAGTAGTCCCCGGACAGGTTGGTACGAGCAGTACTTC. The chain uses TRBV19 and TRBJ2-7; 7 bases match TRBD1. There are 14 residues in the CDR3. V dropped 5 bases and J dropped 4; count of bases not matched to a gene: 8. The germline V gene encodes CDR1 LNHDA and CDR2 SQIVND (reference sequence).

The chain links TRBV6-5 to TRBJ1-5; D gene unclear. Trimming cost V 4 bases and J 0 bases, with 10 bases left between them. Germline values: CDR1 MNHEY, CDR2 SVGAGI. There are 15 residues in the CDR3. CDR3 DNA: TGTGCCAGCAGTTGGTCAGCTCATAGCAATCAGCCCCAGCATTTT. This translates into CASSWSAHSNQPQHF.

The chain employs TRBV2 and TRBJ2-1; tentatively, D is TRBD2 (5 bases). The CDR3 is 12 amino acids. Germline V CDR1 and CDR2: SNHLY, FYNNEI. The V and J ends lost 7 bases and 15 bases respectively, with 19 bases between them. CDR3 amino acids: CASTTRGTVWFF. The CDR3 region has the DNA TGTGCCAGCACCACTAGAGGAACAGTTTGGTTCTTC.

This chain joins TRBV3-1 and TRBJ1-2; D gene ambiguous. The CDR3 contains 14 residues. The V end was cut by 0 bases, the J end by 8 bases, with 13 bases between. Germline V gives CDR1 LGHDT, CDR2 YNNKEL (reference sequence). CDR3 nucleotides: TGTGCCAGCAGCCAAGATAGCGCCTCCCAAGGCTACACCTTC. It codes for CASSQDSASQGYTF. The variable domain in full, with the rest retrieved from reference TRBV3-1 and TRBJ1-2, is DTAVSQTPKYLVTQMGNDKSIKCEQNLGHDTMYWYKQDSKKFLKIMFSYNNKELIINETVPNRFSPKSPDKAHLNLHINSLELGDSAVYFCASSQDSASQGYTFGSGTRLTVV.

The CDR3 DNA reads TGCGCCAGCAGCTTGGCGGAGGGCTCCTACAATGAGCAGTTCTTC. Translating gives CASSLAEGSYNEQFF. The rearrangement uses TRBV5-1 and TRBJ2-1, with D perhaps matching TRBD2 (6 bases). CDR1 is SGHRS, CDR2 YFSETQ, per germline. The CDR3 is made up of 15 amino acids. Trimming took 0 bases from V and 0 from J, leaving 7 bases between them. The full variable domain, rest sourced from reference TRBV5-1 and TRBJ2-1, is KAGVTQTPRYLIKTRGQQVTLSCSPISGHRSVSWYQQTPGQGLQFLFEYFSETQRNKGNFPGRFSGRQFSNSRSEMNVSTLELGDSALYLCASSLAEGSYNEQFFGPGTRLTVL.

The V call is TRBV6-5, the J call TRBJ1-4, with D unresolved. The germline V and J ends were trimmed by 2 bases and 8 bases, with 12 bases remaining between them. Germline V gives CDR1 MNHEY, CDR2 SVGAGI. CDR3 length equals 14 residues. The CDR3 DNA is TGTGCCAGCAGTTACGACCGGGGAGGAGAAAAACTGTTTTTT. It translates to CASSYDRGGEKLFF.

The J gene is TRBJ1-2, the V gene TRBV2; 7 nucleotides match TRBD1. Trimming took 4 bases from V and 4 from J; bases not matched to a gene: 9. The CDR3 is 15 amino acids. Per the germline V gene, CDR1 is SNHLY and CDR2 is FYNNEI. The CDR3 region is CASSVSGTEIYGYTF. For the CDR3, the DNA is TGTGCCAGCAGTGTTTCCGGGACAGAGATCTATGGCTACACCTTC.

V is TRBV29-1 and J is TRBJ1-1; the D is unclear. CDR3 length equals 14 residues. From germline, CDR1 is SQVTM and CDR2 ANQGSEA. Trimming took 3 bases from V and 4 from J, leaving 15 bases between them. The CDR3 protein is CSVDEGSSGTEAFF. The CDR3 DNA reads as TGCAGCGTTGATGAGGGCTCCTCGGGCACTGAAGCTTTCTTT.

In DNA form, the CDR3 reads TGTGCCAGCAGCCAAGATGAGGCTTCGGCCGAGCAGTACTTC. It translates to CASSQDEASAEQYF. The chain links TRBV3-1 to TRBJ2-7, with no clear D. The V end was cut by 0 bases, the J end by 6 bases, with 12 bases between. The CDR3 runs to 14 residues. From germline, CDR1 is LGHDT and CDR2 YNNKEL (reference sequence).

The chain couples TRBV6-2 or TRBV6-3 to TRBJ1-5, with D perhaps TRBD1 (6 bases). The CDR3 runs to 14 residues. The V gene lost 2 bases and the J gene lost 6 bases, with 11 bases spanning the gap. Germline V gene data show CDR1 as MNHEY and CDR2 as SVGEGT. This chain's CDR3 is CASSYAGDGQPQHF. CDR3 nucleotides: TGTGCCAGCAGTTACGCAGGGGATGGTCAGCCCCAGCATTTT.

This sequence joins TRBV29-1 and TRBJ2-3; D uncertain. This CDR3 has 12 residues. Trimming took off 4 bases at V and 6 bases at J, with 11 bases between the two ends. Germline values: CDR1 SQVTM, CDR2 ANQGSEA. The chain's CDR3 is CSVGGTRDTQYF. CDR3 DNA: TGCAGCGTTGGCGGAACGAGGGATACGCAGTATTTT.

The chain carries TRBV27 and TRBJ1-5; the D gene is possibly TRBD1 (5 bases). There are 15 residues in the CDR3. Trimming cost V 5 bases and J 6 bases, with 17 bases left between them. From germline, CDR1 is MNHEY and CDR2 SMNVEV (reference sequence). CDR3: CASSPLARGIQPQHF. CDR3 coding DNA: TGTGCCAGCAGTCCCCTGGCCCGGGGGATTCAGCCCCAGCATTTT.

The rearrangement links TRBV4-2 to TRBJ1-1; no firm D call. The CDR3 has 14 amino acids. The germline V gene encodes CDR1 LGHNA and CDR2 YNFKEQ. V lost 0 bases and J lost 11, with 16 bases in between. This CDR3 is CASSQDGLGVSAFF. In nucleotides, the CDR3 is TGTGCCAGCAGCCAAGATGGGCTTGGGGTGTCGGCTTTCTTT.

DNA for the CDR3: TGTGCCAGCAGCTCGACAGGGATGGATGAAAAACTGTTTTTT. This codes for CASSSTGMDEKLFF. V usage is TRBV7-9 and J usage is TRBJ1-4; 7 nucleotides match TRBD1. The V and J ends lost 4 bases and 6 bases, in that order; junction bases with no gene match: 5. Per germline, CDR1 SEHNR and CDR2 FQNEAQ (reference sequence). This CDR3 spans 14 amino acids.

This chain links TRBV28 with TRBJ1-1, with unresolved D. This CDR3 spans 13 amino acids. Trimming removed 8 bases at V and 1 base at J, with 11 bases between. Looked up from germline, CDR1 is MDHEN and CDR2 is SYDVKM. DNA for the CDR3: TGTGCCAGCTGTACGCGGAGGAACACTGAAGCTTTCTTT. Translated: CASCTRRNTEAFF.

The V gene is TRBV5-4, the J gene TRBJ2-2, with 7 nucleotides matching TRBD1. CDR3 length: 15 amino acids. Trimming at V came to 5 bases and at J to 9 bases, leaving 13 bases not matched to a gene. The germline V gene has CDR1 SGHNT and CDR2 YYREEE (reference sequence). The CDR3 reads CASRSETGRVRELFF. The CDR3 bases are TGTGCCAGCAGATCTGAGACAGGGAGAGTAAGGGAGCTGTTTTTT.

The chain recombines TRBV30 with TRBJ2-2; 12 nucleotides match TRBD2. Germline V gives CDR1 GTSNPN, CDR2 SVGIG (reference sequence). This CDR3 is 14 amino acids long. V dropped 3 bases and J dropped 9; count of bases not matched to a gene: 5. The DNA of the CDR3 is TGTGCCTGGAGGCCCGGACTAGCGGGATGGGAGCTGTTTTTT. Its translation is CAWRPGLAGWELFF.

V is TRBV28 and J is TRBJ1-1, with 7 nucleotides matching TRBD1. From germline, CDR1 is MDHEN and CDR2 SYDVKM. The length of the CDR3 is 16 residues. Trimming cost V 6 bases and J 1 base; bases outside gene matches: 11. CDR3 sequence reads: CASRRETGRRNTEAFF. The CDR3 coding sequence is TGTGCCAGCAGGAGAGAGACAGGGAGGAGGAACACTGAAGCTTTCTTT.

The chain links TRBV4-3 to TRBJ2-6; D possibly uses TRBD1 or TRBD2 (5 bases each). Trimming removed 4 bases from V and 1 base from J, with 20 bases in between. The CDR3 is made up of 19 amino acids. Germline-derived CDR1 and CDR2 are LGHNA and YSLEER. The CDR3 loop is CASSPGTRRQSSGANVLTF. CDR3 nucleotide sequence: TGCGCCAGCAGCCCCGGGACCCGTAGGCAATCTTCTGGGGCCAACGTCCTGACTTTC.